These 6 T cell receptor beta chains were sequenced from one sample in a study of sequential checkpoint blockade in melanoma. Generated by immunoSEQ multiplex PCR, the TCRdb table keeps only in-frame clones and is missing some. The table has 6,000 to 6,500 clones, roughly 53% seen once. Treatment given: randomized to nivolumab then ipilimumab (arm A) or the reverse (arm B). The sample consisted of CD8+ T cells sorted from blood (inferred from file names), taken from a patient given nivolumab and ipilimumab in sequence. The receptors stem from a human donor with melanoma.

Remarks on this clone: Other DNA sequences in the same sample also yield this CDR3. The gene calls are TRBV6-6 and TRBJ1-5; D might be TRBD1 (5 bases). CDR3 length: 15 amino acids. The ends were cut back, 3 bases at V and 2 bases at J, with 11 bases in the middle. CDR1 and CDR2 from the germline V gene are MNHNY and SVGAGI (reference sequence). As DNA, the CDR3 is TGTGCCAGCAGTTATCCAGGGTTGGGCAATCAGCCCCAGCATTTT. This gives the protein CASSYPGLGNQPQHF.

Only a few counts were recorded for this clone. The chain has TRBV11-2 and TRBJ2-1, with TRBD1 matching 9 bases. The CDR3 has 14 residues. After removal of 5 bases from V and 4 bases from J, the junction contained 3 bases not matched to a gene. Germline-derived CDR1 and CDR2 are SGHAT and FQNNGV. The chain's CDR3 is CASSPGQGYNEQFF. CDR3 DNA: TGTGCCAGCAGCCCGGGACAGGGTTACAATGAGCAGTTCTTC.

The chain combines TRBV7-6 with TRBJ2-7, with TRBD2 matching 12 bases. This CDR3 contains 17 residues. Trimming at V came to 5 bases and at J to 5 bases, leaving 13 bases not matched to a gene. CDR1 and CDR2 from the germline V gene are SGHVS and FNYEAQ. DNA for the CDR3: TGTGCCAGCAGCCGACCATACACGGGACTAGCGGGTCACGAGCAGTACTTC. It translates to CASSRPYTGLAGHEQYF.

The chain uses TRBV4-1 and TRBJ2-7, with D possibly matching TRBD1 (6 bases). The CDR3 is 16 residues long. Trimming removed 1 base from V and 2 bases from J, with 15 bases in between. Germline V CDR1 and CDR2: MGHRA, YSYEKL. The CDR3 DNA reads as TGCGCCAGCAGCCAAGCGTCTGACAGGATTACCTACGAGCAGTACTTC. It codes for CASSQASDRITYEQYF.

V gene TRBV7-9 combines with J gene TRBJ2-1; D might be TRBD2 (5 bases). In germline, CDR1 is SEHNR, CDR2 FQNEAQ (reference sequence). This CDR3 spans 15 amino acids. V dropped 7 bases and J dropped 3 bases, with 16 bases sitting between them. The CDR3 is CASTKGAGLYNEQFF. The CDR3 nucleotides read TGTGCCAGCACCAAAGGTGCGGGTCTCTACAATGAGCAGTTCTTC.

The chain has TRBV9 and TRBJ2-7; D perhaps matches TRBD2 (6 bases). V gave up 7 bases and J gave up 7 bases, with 21 bases separating them. CDR1 SGDLS and CDR2 YYNGEE come from the germline V gene. The CDR3 has 14 residues. CDR3 loop: CASFARERGGEQYF. In DNA form, the CDR3 reads TGTGCCAGCTTCGCTAGGGAAAGGGGAGGAGAGCAGTACTTC.